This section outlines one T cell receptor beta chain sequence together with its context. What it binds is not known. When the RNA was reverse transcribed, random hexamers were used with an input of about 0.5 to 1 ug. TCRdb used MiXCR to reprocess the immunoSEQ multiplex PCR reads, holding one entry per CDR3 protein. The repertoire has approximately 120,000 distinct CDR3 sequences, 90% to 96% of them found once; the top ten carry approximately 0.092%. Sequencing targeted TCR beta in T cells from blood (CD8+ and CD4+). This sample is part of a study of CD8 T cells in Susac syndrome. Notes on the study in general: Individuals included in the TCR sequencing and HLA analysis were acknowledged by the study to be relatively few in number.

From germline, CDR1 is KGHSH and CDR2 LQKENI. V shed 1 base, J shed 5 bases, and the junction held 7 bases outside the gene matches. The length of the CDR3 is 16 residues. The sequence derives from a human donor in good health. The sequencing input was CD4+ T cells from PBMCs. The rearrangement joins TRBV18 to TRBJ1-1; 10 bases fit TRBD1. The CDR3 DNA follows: TGTGCCAGCTCACCACTCTCCGGGACAGGGGTTACTGAAGCTTTCTTT. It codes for CASSPLSGTGVTEAFF.